Presented here are 21 T cell receptor beta chains from one specimen sequenced in a study of T cell changes during pregnancy in multiple sclerosis. Measured with immunoSEQ multiplex PCR; TCRdb has only the in-frame clones, and not every one. The data show around 40,000 clones, about 91% seen once. The specimen comprised CD4+ T cells from peripheral blood mononuclear cells, sampled in the first trimester of pregnancy. These receptor sequences come from a female donor with multiple sclerosis, enrolled in a pregnancy study.

The chain joins TRBV6-1 to TRBJ1-5; D is undetermined. CDR1 and CDR2 (germline): MNHNS, SASEGT. Trimming took off 4 bases at V and 4 bases at J, with 8 bases between the two ends. The CDR3 has 13 amino acids. The CDR3 DNA reads as TGTGCCAGCAGTGGACTGGTTAATCAGCCCCAGCATTTT. Translated: CASSGLVNQPQHF.

The chain joins TRBV5-4 to TRBJ2-1, with D hard to call. V dropped 6 bases and J dropped 4 bases, with 17 bases sitting between them. Germline V gives CDR1 SGHNT, CDR2 YYREEE (reference sequence). This CDR3 has 15 amino acids. The CDR3, as DNA: TGTGCCAGCATCGAAAGCGCAGACGGGTACAATGAGCAGTTCTTC. Amino acid sequence: CASIESADGYNEQFF.

The chain carries TRBV4-1 and TRBJ1-1; 10 positions agree with TRBD1. This CDR3 has 16 amino acids. Unmatched junction bases numbered 5, after V lost 3 bases and J lost 1 base. Looked up from germline, CDR1 is MGHRA and CDR2 is YSYEKL. The CDR3 nucleotides read TGCGCCAGCAGCCAGGGACAGGGGAAGGGGAACACTGAAGCTTTCTTT. Translation: CASSQGQGKGNTEAFF.

Points on this clone: One junction end disagrees with the germline gene, perhaps due to a read error. The chain is built from TRBV18 and TRBJ2-7; maybe TRBD2 (5 bases). The CDR3 has 14 residues. Germline CDR1 is KGHSH and CDR2 is LQKENI. CDR3 bases: TGTGCCAGCTCACCAGACTATACATCCTCCGAGCAGTACTTC. It codes for CASSPDYTSSEQYF.

CDR3 region: CAWTGQSTDTQYF. CDR3 in DNA: TGTGCCTGGACCGGACAGTCCACAGATACGCAGTATTTT. This rearrangement joins TRBV30 to TRBJ2-3, with D perhaps TRBD1 (6 bases). Trimming took off 4 bases at V and 2 bases at J, with 10 bases between the two ends. This CDR3 region has 13 residues. The germline gives CDR1 GTSNPN, CDR2 SVGIG (reference sequence).

For the CDR3, the DNA is TGTGCCAGCAGCCCCGACAGGCGGCACGAGCAGTACTTC. It codes for CASSPDRRHEQYF. This chain uses TRBV11-2 with TRBJ2-7, with a weak D call TRBD1 (6 bases). Germline CDR1 SGHAT, CDR2 FQNNGV. This CDR3 comprises 13 residues. V was clipped by 5 bases and J by 5 bases, with 13 bases between them.

The V call is TRBV2, the J call TRBJ2-7; 7 bases are shared with TRBD1. CDR1 and CDR2 (germline): SNHLY, FYNNEI. With V trimmed by 2 bases and J by 4 bases, 8 bases remained unmatched. The CDR3 has 15 residues. The CDR3 nucleotides read TGTGCCAGCAGTGAATTGAGTAGGGGGCTGTACGAGCAGTACTTC. Translating gives CASSELSRGLYEQYF.

The V call is TRBV7-9, the J call TRBJ2-5; TRBD2 agrees at 7 bases. CDR1 and CDR2 (germline): SEHNR, FQNEAQ (reference sequence). After removal of 2 bases from V and 2 bases from J, the junction contained 5 bases not matched to a gene. CDR3 length: 15 amino acids. The CDR3 DNA reads TGTGCCAGCAGCTTAAGGGTCGGGGGGCAAGAGACCCAGTACTTC. Translating it yields CASSLRVGGQETQYF.

The chain combines TRBV9 with TRBJ2-7; possibly TRBD2 for D (6 bases). The CDR3 consists of 15 residues. Per germline, CDR1 SGDLS and CDR2 YYNGEE. V lost 4 bases and J 0 bases, leaving 14 bases between the germline ends. CDR3 region: CASSPQAGSSYEQYF. CDR3 bases: TGTGCCAGCAGCCCCCAAGCGGGTAGCTCCTACGAGCAGTACTTC.

This clone was counted once. The chain carries TRBV19 and TRBJ1-1, with D perhaps TRBD1 (6 bases). Trimming removed 7 bases at V and 0 bases at J, with 18 bases between. Germline assignment: CDR1 LNHDA and CDR2 SQIVND (reference sequence). This CDR3 comprises 16 residues. CDR3 loop: CASTPPGHSMNTEAFF. As DNA, the CDR3 is TGTGCCAGTACCCCGCCGGGACATTCCATGAACACTGAAGCTTTCTTT.

The rearrangement uses TRBV18 and TRBJ1-4, with TRBD1 identical over 8 bases. The germline gives CDR1 KGHSH, CDR2 LQKENI. This CDR3 has 15 amino acids. The J segment lost 5 bases and the V segment lost 2 bases, leaving 4 bases of the junction unmatched. The CDR3 sequence is CASSPGTGENEKLFF. The CDR3 DNA reads TGTGCCAGCTCACCAGGGACAGGCGAGAATGAAAAACTGTTTTTT.

The chain has TRBV27 and TRBJ2-7, with 9 bases fitting TRBD1. V lost 3 bases, J lost 2 bases, and 14 bases stayed unmatched. CDR1 is MNHEY and CDR2 is SMNVEV in the germline V gene (reference sequence). This CDR3 region has 18 residues. The DNA for the CDR3 is TGTGCCAGCAGTTTTAGGTTCCCCGACAGGGGGAACACCTACGAGCAGTACTTC. Translated: CASSFRFPDRGNTYEQYF.

This chain uses TRBV18 with TRBJ1-2; no definite D call. Trimming pared 2 bases from V and 3 bases from J, leaving 16 bases between. CDR3 length equals 16 residues. The germline gives CDR1 KGHSH, CDR2 LQKENI. CDR3 DNA: TGTGCCAGCTCACCATCATATACAGTGCCGCACTATGGCTACACCTTC. Its translation is CASSPSYTVPHYGYTF.

V usage is TRBV30 and J usage is TRBJ1-3; no clear D. This CDR3 region has 12 residues. Germline assignment: CDR1 GTSNPN and CDR2 SVGIG (reference sequence). Deletions cut 2 bases from V and 4 bases from J, with 6 bases between. The CDR3 reads CAWSQAGNTIYF. CDR3 DNA sequence: TGTGCCTGGAGTCAAGCGGGAAACACCATATATTTT.

This sequence joins TRBV19 and TRBJ2-5, with 7 bases aligning to TRBD1. Germline lookup yields CDR1 LNHDA and CDR2 SQIVND (reference sequence). The CDR3 loop spans 13 amino acids. V shed 4 bases and J 4 bases; nucleotides not matched to a gene: 3. The CDR3 loop reads CASSTNRGETQYF. DNA of the CDR3: TGTGCCAGTAGTACCAACAGGGGAGAGACCCAGTACTTC.

This rearrangement joins TRBV19 to TRBJ1-5, with 9 bases identical to TRBD1. This CDR3 is built from 16 residues. Germline loops: CDR1 LNHDA, CDR2 SQIVND (reference sequence). The ends lost 4 bases at V and 3 bases at J; junction bases unmatched: 7. CDR3 region: CASSTGDRDLNQPQHF. The CDR3 DNA reads TGTGCCAGTAGTACAGGGGACAGGGATCTCAATCAGCCCCAGCATTTT. Looking up the rest from reference TRBV19 and TRBJ1-5 gives the full variable domain: DGGITQSPKYLFRKEGQNVTLSCEQNLNHDAMYWYRQDPGQGLRLIYYSQIVNDFQKGDIAEGYSVSREKKESFPLTVTSAQKNPTAFYLCASSTGDRDLNQPQHFGDGTRLSIL.

This clone was seen a single time. The chain couples TRBV12-5 to TRBJ2-5, with a tentative D call TRBD2 (6 bases). Germline lookup yields CDR1 LGHNT and CDR2 FRNRAP. This CDR3 is 15 amino acids long. The V end lost 5 bases, the J end lost 3 bases, and 16 bases lay between the germline ends. In DNA form, the CDR3 reads TGTGCTAGTGGTCCACCCCCGTGGGGGGAAGAGACCCAGTACTTC. It yields the protein CASGPPPWGEETQYF.

The rearrangement uses TRBV18 and TRBJ2-5; TRBD2 might be the D (6 bases). CDR1 is KGHSH and CDR2 is LQKENI in the germline V gene. The germline V and J ends were trimmed by 2 bases and 5 bases, with 9 bases remaining between them. CDR3 length: 13 amino acids. This CDR3 reads CASSPASVETQYF. The CDR3, as DNA: TGTGCCAGCTCACCAGCTAGCGTTGAGACCCAGTACTTC. The complete variable domain, with remaining parts taken from reference TRBV18 and TRBJ2-5, reads NAGVMQNPRHLVRRRGQEARLRCSPMKGHSHVYWYRQLPEEGLKFMVYLQKENIIDESGMPKERFSAEFPKEGPSILRIQQVVRGDSAAYFCASSPASVETQYFGPGTRLLVL.

This chain joins TRBV18 and TRBJ2-7, with a possible D match to TRBD2 (6 bases). The length of the CDR3 is 14 residues. CDR1 and CDR2 (germline): KGHSH, LQKENI. The V gene lost 3 bases and the J gene lost 3 bases, with 12 bases spanning the gap. This chain's CDR3 is CASSPGLAGYEQYF. CDR3 DNA: TGTGCCAGCTCACCGGGACTGGCGGGCTACGAGCAGTACTTC.

This chain joins TRBV18 and TRBJ2-7; the match to TRBD1 covers 9 bases. Germline CDR1 and CDR2: KGHSH and LQKENI. V trimming: 2 bases; J trimming: 2 bases; junction bases outside the gene matches: 13. CDR3 length: 18 residues. CDR3 coding DNA: TGTGCCAGCTCACCAAAGGGGACAGGGAAAAAGAACCCCTACGAGCAGTACTTC. Translating it yields CASSPKGTGKKNPYEQYF.

The rearrangement uses TRBV6-6 and TRBJ1-2; the match to TRBD1 covers 7 bases. The germline gives CDR1 MNHNY, CDR2 SVGAGI (reference sequence). Trimming removed 5 bases from V and 3 bases from J; junction bases left unmatched: 12. The CDR3 runs 16 residues. The CDR3 bases are TGTGCCAGCAGTAGGAACAGAGAGAGGGGGCACTATGGCTACACCTTC. It is translated as CASSRNRERGHYGYTF.